This T cell receptor beta chain comes out of a study of blood T cell repertoires in COVID-19. For the study at large: Sites in the United States, Italy and Spain provided acute and convalescent COVID-19 samples.

Authors' methods: Reference gene primer amplification gave nucleated cell count estimates. TCRdb's copy holds only in-frame clones and misses some; the assay was immunoSEQ multiplex PCR. V, J and clone size are taken as reported in that table, and D and trimming were inferred from the DNA itself. The repertoire holds over 200,000 clones, with less than 85% as singletons. The CDR3 covers 16 residues. Germline CDR1 is SGHRS and CDR2 is YFSETQ. Trimming took 4 bases from V and 7 from J; bases not matched to a gene: 9. Source material: PBMCs or T cells enriched from blood (not recorded which). The TCR originated in a man aged 55 to 70 who had recovered from COVID-19. This chain links TRBV5-1 with TRBJ1-4; 11 bases agree with TRBD1. CDR3 nucleotide sequence: TGCGCCAGCAGCCCCCGTACGGGACAGGGGGGTGAAAAACTGTTTTTT. Encoded protein: CASSPRTGQGGEKLFF.